The sample holds one count of the clone carrying this T cell receptor (beta chain). What it binds is unknown. Extraction of total RNA produced a minimum of 5.5 micrograms from each sample. The sample belongs to a study of blood T cells in healthy people across ages. After removal of 5 bases from V and 0 bases from J, the junction contained 9 bases not matched to a gene. This CDR3 has 16 amino acids. Per the germline V gene, CDR1 is DFQATT and CDR2 is SNEGSKA (reference sequence). Next came a second PCR, run for about 7 to 12 cycles, which used a sample-barcoded 5' primer along with a J-beta primer mix. TCRdb ran MiXCR on the 5' RACE reads and lists one entry per CDR3 protein. The sample has around 800,000 distinct CDR3 sequences; 25% to 30% are singletons. Study-level results: Naive CD4+ cells and diversity were both higher in long-lived donors than in aged donors.

The same sample was also studied in work on T cells of mothers and their children. In that study: The entire RNA extract went into cDNA synthesis at roughly 1.5 ug per 15 ul. Related pairs of mothers and children showed slightly higher, non-significant overlap versus unrelated pairs.

The TCR comes from a boy aged 10-17 years in good health. Sample: blood. V and J are TRBV20-1 and TRBJ2-3; TRBD1 matches at 9 bases. CDR3 loop: CSAWDRVISSTDTQYF. The CDR3 coding sequence is TGCAGTGCTTGGGACAGGGTTATTTCTAGCACAGATACGCAGTATTTT.